This T cell receptor beta chain was retrieved from a study of shared clonotypes between healthy human individuals. The table came from immunoSEQ multiplex PCR; TCRdb's copy has only in-frame clones and leaves some out. The sample records 450,000 to 500,000 clones, about 84% being singletons. V was cut by 0 bases and J by 5 bases, with 12 bases left in between. From germline, CDR1 is SGHRS and CDR2 YFSETQ. The CDR3 is made up of 14 amino acids. V and J are TRBV5-1 and TRBJ2-7; tentatively, D is TRBD1 (6 bases). What was sequenced was PBMCs. This sequence was found in a woman between 40 and 50 years old in good health. Some clones in this sample may be carry-over from other donors' samples. CDR3: CASSLGGLSNEQYF. The DNA for the CDR3 is TGCGCCAGCAGCTTGGGGGGGCTGAGTAACGAGCAGTACTTC.